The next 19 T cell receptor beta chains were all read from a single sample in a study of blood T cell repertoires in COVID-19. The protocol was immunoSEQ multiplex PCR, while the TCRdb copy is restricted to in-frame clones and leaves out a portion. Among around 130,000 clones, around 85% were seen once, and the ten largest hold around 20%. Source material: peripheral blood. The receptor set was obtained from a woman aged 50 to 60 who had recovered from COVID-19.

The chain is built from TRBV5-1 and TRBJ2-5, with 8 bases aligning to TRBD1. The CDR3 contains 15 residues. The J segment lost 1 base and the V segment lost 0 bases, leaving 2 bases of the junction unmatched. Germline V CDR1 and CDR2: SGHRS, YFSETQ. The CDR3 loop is CASSLGTGIQETQYF. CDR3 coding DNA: TGCGCCAGCAGCTTGGGGACAGGGATCCAAGAGACCCAGTACTTC.

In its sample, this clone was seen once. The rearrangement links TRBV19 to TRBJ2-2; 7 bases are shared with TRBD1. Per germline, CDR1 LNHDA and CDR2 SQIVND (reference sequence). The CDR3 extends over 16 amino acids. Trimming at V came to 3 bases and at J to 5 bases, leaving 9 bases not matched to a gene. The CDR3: CASSIRGGGGTGELFF. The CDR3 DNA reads TGTGCCAGTAGTATTCGAGGGGGCGGTGGAACCGGGGAGCTGTTTTTT.

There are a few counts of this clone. The CDR3 sequence: CASSDSSNQPQHF. The CDR3 DNA follows: TGTGCCAGCAGTGACAGTAGCAATCAGCCCCAGCATTTT. The rearrangement joins TRBV6-1 to TRBJ1-5; no firm D call. This CDR3 is built from 13 residues. Trimming took off 3 bases at V and 0 bases at J, with 3 bases between the two ends. The germline V gene has CDR1 MNHNS and CDR2 SASEGT.

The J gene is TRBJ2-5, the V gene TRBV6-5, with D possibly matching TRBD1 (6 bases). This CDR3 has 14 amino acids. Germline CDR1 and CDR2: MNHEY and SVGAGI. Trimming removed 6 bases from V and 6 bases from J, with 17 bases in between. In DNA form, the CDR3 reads TGTGCCAGCAGGACTCCCGGGACAACTAAGACCCAGTACTTC. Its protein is CASRTPGTTKTQYF.

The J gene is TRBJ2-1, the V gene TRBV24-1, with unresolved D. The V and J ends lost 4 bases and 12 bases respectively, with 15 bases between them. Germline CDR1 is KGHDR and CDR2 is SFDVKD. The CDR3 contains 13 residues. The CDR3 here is CATSDLPRGGQFF. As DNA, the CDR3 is TGTGCCACCAGTGACCTCCCGCGCGGCGGGCAGTTCTTC.

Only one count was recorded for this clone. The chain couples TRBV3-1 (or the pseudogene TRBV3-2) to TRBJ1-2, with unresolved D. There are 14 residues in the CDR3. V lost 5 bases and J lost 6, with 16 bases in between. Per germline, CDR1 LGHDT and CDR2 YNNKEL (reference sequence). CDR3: CASSRRAVEDGYTF. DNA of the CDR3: TGTGCCAGCAGCAGGAGGGCGGTAGAAGATGGCTACACCTTC.

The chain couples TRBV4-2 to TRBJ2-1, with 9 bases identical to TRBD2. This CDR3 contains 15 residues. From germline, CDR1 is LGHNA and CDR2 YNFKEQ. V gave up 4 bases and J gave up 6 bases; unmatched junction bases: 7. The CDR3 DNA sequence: TGTGCCAGCAGCCCGCCGGGACTAGCATCCAATGAGCAGTTCTTC. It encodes CASSPPGLASNEQFF.

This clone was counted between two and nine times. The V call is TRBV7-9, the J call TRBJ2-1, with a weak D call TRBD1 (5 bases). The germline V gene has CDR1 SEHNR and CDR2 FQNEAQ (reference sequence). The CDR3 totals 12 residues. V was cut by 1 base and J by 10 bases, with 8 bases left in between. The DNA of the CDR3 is TGTGCCAGCAGCTTAGTAGGGGCAGAGCAGTTCTTC. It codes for CASSLVGAEQFF.

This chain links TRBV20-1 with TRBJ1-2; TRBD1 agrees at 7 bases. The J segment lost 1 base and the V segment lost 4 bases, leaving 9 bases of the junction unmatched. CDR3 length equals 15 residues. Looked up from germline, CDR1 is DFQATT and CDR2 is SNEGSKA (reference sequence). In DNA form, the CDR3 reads TGCAGTGCTATTGAAGCAGGGGGTGGTAACTATGGCTACACCTTC. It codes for CSAIEAGGGNYGYTF.

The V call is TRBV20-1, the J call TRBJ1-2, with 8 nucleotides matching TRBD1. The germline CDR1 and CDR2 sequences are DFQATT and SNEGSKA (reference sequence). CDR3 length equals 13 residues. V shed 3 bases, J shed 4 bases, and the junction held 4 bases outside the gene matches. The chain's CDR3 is CSASNRGGYGYTF. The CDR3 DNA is TGCAGTGCTAGTAACAGGGGGGGCTATGGCTACACCTTC.

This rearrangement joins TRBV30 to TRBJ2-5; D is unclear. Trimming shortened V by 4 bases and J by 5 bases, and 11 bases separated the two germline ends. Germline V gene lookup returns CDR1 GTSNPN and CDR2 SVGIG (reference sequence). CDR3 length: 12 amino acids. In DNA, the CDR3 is TGTGCCTGGAAGCGAGGTTGGGAGACCCAGTACTTC. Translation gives CAWKRGWETQYF.

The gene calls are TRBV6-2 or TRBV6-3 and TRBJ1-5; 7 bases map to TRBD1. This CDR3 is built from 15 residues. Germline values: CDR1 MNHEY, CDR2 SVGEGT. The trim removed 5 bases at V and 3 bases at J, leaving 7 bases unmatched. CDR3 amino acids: CASSPRTGANQPQHF. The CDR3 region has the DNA TGTGCCAGCAGTCCAAGAACAGGGGCCAATCAGCCCCAGCATTTT.

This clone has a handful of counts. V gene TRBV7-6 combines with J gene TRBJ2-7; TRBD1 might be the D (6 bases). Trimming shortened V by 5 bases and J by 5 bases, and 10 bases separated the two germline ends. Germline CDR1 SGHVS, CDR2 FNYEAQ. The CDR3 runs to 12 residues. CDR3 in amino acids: CASSPDSHEQYF. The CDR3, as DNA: TGTGCCAGCAGCCCGGACAGCCACGAGCAGTACTTC.

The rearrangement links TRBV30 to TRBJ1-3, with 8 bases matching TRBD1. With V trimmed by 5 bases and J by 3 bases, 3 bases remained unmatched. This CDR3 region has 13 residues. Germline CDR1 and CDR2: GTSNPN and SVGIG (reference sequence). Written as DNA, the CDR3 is TGTGCCTGGGGTACAGGGGGTGGAAACACCATATATTTT. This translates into CAWGTGGGNTIYF.

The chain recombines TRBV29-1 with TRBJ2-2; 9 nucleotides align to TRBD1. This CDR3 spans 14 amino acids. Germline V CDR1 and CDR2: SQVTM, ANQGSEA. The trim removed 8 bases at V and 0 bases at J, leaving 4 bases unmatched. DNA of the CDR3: TGCAGCACTACAGGGGGCACGAACACCGGGGAGCTGTTTTTT. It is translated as CSTTGGTNTGELFF.

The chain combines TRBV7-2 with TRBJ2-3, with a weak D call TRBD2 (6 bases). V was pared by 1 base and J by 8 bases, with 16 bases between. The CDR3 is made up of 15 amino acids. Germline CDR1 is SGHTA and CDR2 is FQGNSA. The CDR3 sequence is CASSLDVREGGTQYF. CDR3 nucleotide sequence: TGTGCCAGCAGCTTAGACGTGCGGGAAGGAGGTACGCAGTATTTT.

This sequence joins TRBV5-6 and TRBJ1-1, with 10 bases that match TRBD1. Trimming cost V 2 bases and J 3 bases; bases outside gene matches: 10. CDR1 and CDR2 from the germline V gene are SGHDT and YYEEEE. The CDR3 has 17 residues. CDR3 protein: CASSFRAGGTGDTEAFF. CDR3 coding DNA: TGTGCCAGCAGCTTCCGGGCCGGCGGGACAGGGGACACTGAAGCTTTCTTT.

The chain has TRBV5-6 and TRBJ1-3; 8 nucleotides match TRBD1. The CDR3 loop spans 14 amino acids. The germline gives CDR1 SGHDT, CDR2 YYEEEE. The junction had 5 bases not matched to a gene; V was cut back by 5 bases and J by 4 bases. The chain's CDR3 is CASRTTGAGNTIYF. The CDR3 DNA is TGTGCCAGCAGGACGACAGGGGCCGGAAACACCATATATTTT. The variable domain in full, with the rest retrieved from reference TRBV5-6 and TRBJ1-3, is DAGVTQSPTHLIKTRGQQVTLRCSPKSGHDTVSWYQQALGQGPQFIFQYYEEEERQRGNFPDRFSGHQFPNYSSELNVNALLLGDSALYLCASRTTGAGNTIYFGEGSWLTVV.

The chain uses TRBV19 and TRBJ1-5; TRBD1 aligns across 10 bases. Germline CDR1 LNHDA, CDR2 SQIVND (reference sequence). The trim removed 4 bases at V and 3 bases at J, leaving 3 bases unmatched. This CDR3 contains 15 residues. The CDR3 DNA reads TGTGCCAGTAGTACGACAGGGGGCAACAATCAGCCCCAGCATTTT. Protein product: CASSTTGGNNQPQHF.